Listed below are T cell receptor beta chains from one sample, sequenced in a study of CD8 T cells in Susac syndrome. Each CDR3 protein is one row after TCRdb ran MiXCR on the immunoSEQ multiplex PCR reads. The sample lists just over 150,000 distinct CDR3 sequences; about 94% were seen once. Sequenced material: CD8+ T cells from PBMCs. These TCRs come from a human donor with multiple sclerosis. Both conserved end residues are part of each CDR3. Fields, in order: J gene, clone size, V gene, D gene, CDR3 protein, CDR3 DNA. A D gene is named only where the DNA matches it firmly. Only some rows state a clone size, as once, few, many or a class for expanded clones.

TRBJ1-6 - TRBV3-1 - CASSQVIGQPNSPLHF TGTGCCAGCAGCCAAGTGATTGGGCAACCCAATTCACCCCTCCACTTT
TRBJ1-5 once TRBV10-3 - CAIRDGGTDQPQHF TGTGCCATCAGGGATGGGGGGACGGATCAGCCCCAGCATTTT
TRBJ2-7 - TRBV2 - CASSAARGEQYF TGTGCCAGCAGTGCTGCCAGGGGCGAGCAGTACTTC
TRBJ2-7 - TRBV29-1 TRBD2 CSVGLAYSYEQYF TGCAGCGTTGGACTAGCGTACTCCTACGAGCAGTACTTC
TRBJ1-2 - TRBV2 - CASSEPRKHYGYTF TGTGCCAGCAGTGAACCAAGGAAACACTATGGCTACACCTTC
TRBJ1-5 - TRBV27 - CATSQSGSNQPQHF TGTGCCACCTCCCAATCGGGGAGCAATCAGCCCCAGCATTTT
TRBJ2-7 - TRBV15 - CATRSEGEDRAYEQYF TGTGCCACCAGGAGTGAGGGTGAAGACAGAGCCTACGAGCAGTACTTC
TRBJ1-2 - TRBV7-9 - CASLGPPTYYGYTF TGTGCCAGCCTTGGACCTCCGACGTACTATGGCTACACCTTC
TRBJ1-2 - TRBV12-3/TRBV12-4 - CASSLEPSRYGYTF TGTGCCAGCAGTTTAGAGCCCTCGCGCTATGGCTACACCTTC
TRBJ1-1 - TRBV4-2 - CASSQSSLEAFF TGTGCCAGCAGCCAAAGTAGCCTTGAAGCTTTCTTT
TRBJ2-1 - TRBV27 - CASRMTGNEQFF TGTGCCAGCAGAATGACAGGCAATGAGCAGTTCTTC
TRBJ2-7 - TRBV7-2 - CASSLVRRGANYEQYF TGTGCCAGCAGCTTAGTTCGCCGGGGGGCGAACTACGAGCAGTACTTC
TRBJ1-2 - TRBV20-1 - CSASAQGSNYGYTF TGCAGTGCTAGTGCACAGGGTTCTAACTATGGCTACACCTTC
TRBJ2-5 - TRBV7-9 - CASTSGPKETQYF TGTGCCAGCACCTCCGGCCCAAAAGAGACCCAGTACTTC
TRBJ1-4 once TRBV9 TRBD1 CASSINRDSDNEKLFF TGTGCCAGCAGCATCAACCGGGACAGTGATAATGAAAAACTGTTTTTT
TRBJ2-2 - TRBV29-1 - CSVESKAPGELFF TGCAGCGTTGAATCTAAGGCGCCCGGGGAGCTGTTTTTT
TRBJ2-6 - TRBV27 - CASSLFHSGANVLTF TGTGCCAGCAGTTTATTCCACTCTGGGGCCAACGTCCTGACTTTC
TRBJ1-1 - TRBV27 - CASSLSVNTEAFF TGTGCCAGCAGTTTGAGTGTGAACACTGAAGCTTTCTTT
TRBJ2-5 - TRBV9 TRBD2 CASSTGTSGGTQYF TGTGCCAGCAGCACCGGGACTAGCGGGGGGACCCAGTACTTC
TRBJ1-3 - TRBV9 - CASSVQGNTIYF TGTGCCAGCAGCGTACAGGGAAACACCATATATTTT
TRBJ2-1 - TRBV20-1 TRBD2 CSATKRGFYNEQFF TGCAGTGCCACGAAGCGGGGGTTTTACAATGAGCAGTTCTTC
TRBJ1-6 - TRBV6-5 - CASSTVGSYNSPLHF TGTGCCAGCAGCACCGTGGGCTCCTATAATTCACCCCTCCACTTT
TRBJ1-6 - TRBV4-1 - CASSQDWSGPLHF TGCGCCAGCAGCCAAGATTGGAGTGGACCCCTCCACTTT
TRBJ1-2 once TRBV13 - CASSLGRQERYGYTF TGTGCCAGCAGCTTAGGAAGACAGGAACGGTATGGCTACACCTTC
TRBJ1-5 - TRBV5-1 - CASSKTGTAYNQPQHF TGCGCCAGCAGCAAAACCGGGACGGCGTACAATCAGCCCCAGCATTTT
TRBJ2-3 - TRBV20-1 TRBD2 CSARDRGVEDTQYF TGCAGTGCTAGAGATCGGGGGGTTGAAGATACGCAGTATTTT
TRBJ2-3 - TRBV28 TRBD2 CASSFPLSGGADTQYF TGTGCCAGCAGTTTCCCCCTTAGCGGGGGGGCAGATACGCAGTATTTT
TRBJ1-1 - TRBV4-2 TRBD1 CASSPGQLNTEAFF TGTGCCAGCTCTCCGGGACAGCTGAACACTGAAGCTTTCTTT
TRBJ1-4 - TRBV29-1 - CSVVFGKERDEKLFF TGCAGCGTTGTGTTTGGGAAGGAGAGGGATGAAAAACTGTTTTTT
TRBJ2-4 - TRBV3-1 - CASSQGERTGLALNIQYF TGTGCCAGCAGCCAAGGGGAAAGAACTGGGCTTGCTTTAAACATTCAGTACTTC
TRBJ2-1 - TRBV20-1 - CSANGGFTYNEQFF TGCAGTGCTAACGGGGGATTTACCTACAATGAGCAGTTCTTC
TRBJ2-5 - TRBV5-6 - CASSLGFEETQYF TGTGCCAGCAGCTTAGGATTCGAAGAGACCCAGTACTTC
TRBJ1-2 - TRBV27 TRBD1 CASSGQGDLYGYTF TGTGCCAGCAGCGGACAGGGGGATCTCTATGGCTACACCTTC
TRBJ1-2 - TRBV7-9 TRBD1 CASSPPRDRGEGYGYTF TGTGCCAGCAGCCCCCCCCGGGACAGAGGGGAAGGCTATGGCTACACCTTC
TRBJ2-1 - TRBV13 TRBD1 CASSPSGGIQFF TGTGCCAGCAGCCCGTCAGGGGGCATTCAGTTCTTC
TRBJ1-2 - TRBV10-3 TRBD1 CAISEPKGKGQPGYTF TGTGCCATCAGTGAGCCGAAAGGGAAGGGACAGCCGGGCTACACCTTC
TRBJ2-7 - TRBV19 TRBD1 CASSILRDRAYEQYF TGTGCCAGTAGTATTCTTCGGGACAGGGCCTACGAGCAGTACTTC
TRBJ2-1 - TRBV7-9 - CASSFRTFLDEQFF TGTGCCAGCAGCTTTCGGACCTTTTTGGATGAGCAGTTCTTC
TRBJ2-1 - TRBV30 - CAWSGQAPYNEQFF TGTGCCTGGAGTGGGCAAGCCCCATACAATGAGCAGTTCTTC
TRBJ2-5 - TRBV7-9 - CASSSKAGGETQYF TGTGCCAGCAGCTCCAAGGCCGGGGGTGAGACCCAGTACTTC
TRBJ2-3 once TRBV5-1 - CASSLWGRESDTQYF TGCGCCAGCAGCTTGTGGGGCAGGGAGTCAGATACGCAGTATTTT
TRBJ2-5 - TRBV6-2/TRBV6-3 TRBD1 CASSRPRGFQETQYF TGTGCCAGCAGTCGCCCCAGGGGGTTCCAGGAGACCCAGTACTTC
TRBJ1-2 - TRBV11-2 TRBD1 CASSLVYRGGYGYTF TGTGCCAGCAGCTTAGTATACAGGGGAGGCTATGGCTACACCTTC
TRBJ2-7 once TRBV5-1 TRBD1 CASSGPPDRVMYEQYF TGCGCCAGCAGCGGTCCCCCCGACAGGGTGATGTACGAGCAGTACTTC
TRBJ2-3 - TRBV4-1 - CASKHRLSRSTDTQYF TGCGCCAGCAAACACCGACTATCACGTAGCACAGATACGCAGTATTTT
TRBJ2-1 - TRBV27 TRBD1 CASSLSGTATLYEQFF TGTGCCAGCAGTTTATCCGGGACAGCAACTCTATATGAGCAGTTCTTC